Listed below are T cell receptor beta chains from one sample, sequenced in a study of identical twins. TCRdb used MiXCR to reprocess the 5' RACE reads, holding one entry per CDR3 protein. In the table there are just over 500,000 distinct CDR3 sequences, less than 25% of which are singletons. These data were likewise used in another study, on T cells expressing NK-cell markers.

Specimen: CD4+ T cells sorted from blood. All receptors come from a woman aged 18-35 years in good health. CDR3s include the opening cysteine and the closing phenylalanine or tryptophan. D genes are given only for firm matches. Expanded clones are given a class, and other clones once, few, many or no size at all.

v_gene	j_gene	abundance	d_gene	CDR3aa	CDR3nt
TRBV29-1	TRBJ2-3	NA	NA	CSIDGSGWTQYF	TGCAGCATAGACGGTAGTGGCTGGACGCAGTATTTT
TRBV5-5	TRBJ1-6	NA	NA	CASSLPRLPLHF	TGTGCCAGCAGCTTACCTCGTCTTCCCCTCCACTTT
TRBV20-1	TRBJ2-1	few	TRBD2	CSARDQTSASGHEQFF	TGCAGTGCTAGAGACCAGACCTCGGCTAGCGGTCATGAGCAGTTCTTC
TRBV12-3/TRBV12-4	TRBJ2-3	many	TRBD2	CASTRLAGEGTDTQYF	TGTGCCAGCACTCGACTAGCGGGAGAGGGGACAGATACGCAGTATTTT
TRBV10-3	TRBJ1-1	many	NA	CAISESSYGDKAFF	TGTGCCATCAGTGAGTCATCTTACGGAGACAAAGCTTTCTTT
TRBV5-1	TRBJ2-2	few	NA	CASSGTPGTGELFF	TGCGCCAGTTCCGGGACGCCGGGGACCGGGGAGCTGTTTTTT
TRBV20-1	TRBJ2-2	NA	NA	CSARVSRSTGELFF	TGCAGTGCTAGAGTCTCTAGATCCACCGGGGAGCTGTTTTTT
TRBV9	TRBJ2-3	once	TRBD2	CASSVGYRGLAGKLDTQYF	TGTGCCAGCAGCGTAGGTTATCGGGGACTAGCGGGAAAGTTAGATACGCAGTATTTT
TRBV20-1	TRBJ2-1	few	TRBD1	CSAGDSSYNEQFF	TGCAGTGCCGGGGACAGCTCCTACAATGAGCAGTTCTTC
TRBV29-1	TRBJ1-2	few	TRBD1	CSVDRGTDYGYTF	TGCAGCGTTGACAGGGGGACAGACTATGGCTACACCTTC
TRBV12-3/TRBV12-4	TRBJ2-7	many	NA	CASSYRTELTYEQYF	TGTGCCAGCAGCTACCGGACAGAACTTACCTACGAGCAGTACTTC
TRBV6-1	TRBJ1-5	few	TRBD1	CASSEYLFRDRIVSNQPQHF	TGTGCCAGCAGTGAATACTTATTCCGGGACAGGATTGTTAGCAATCAGCCCCAGCATTTT
TRBV20-1	TRBJ2-3	few	NA	CSAGRAVRTDTQYF	TGCAGTGCTGGACGAGCGGTCCGCACAGATACGCAGTATTTT
TRBV20-1	TRBJ2-5	NA	TRBD2	CSPGLAGEETQYF	TGCAGTCCTGGACTAGCGGGAGAAGAGACCCAGTACTTC
TRBV7-8	TRBJ2-7	many	NA	CASSLARASGQYF	TGTGCCAGCAGCTTAGCCCGCGCGTCCGGGCAGTACTTC
TRBV3-1	TRBJ1-2	many	NA	CASSRDGTNYGYTF	TGTGCCAGCAGCAGGGACGGCACTAACTATGGCTACACCTTC
TRBV20-1	TRBJ2-3	many	TRBD2	CSARDRLAGDTQYF	TGCAGTGCTAGAGATCGCCTAGCGGGGGATACGCAGTATTTT
TRBV9	TRBJ2-2	few	TRBD2	CASSWGGTGELFF	TGTGCCAGCTCCTGGGGGGGCACCGGGGAGCTGTTTTTT
TRBV5-1	TRBJ2-1	NA	TRBD2	CASSLAPAGLNEQFF	TGCGCCAGCAGCTTGGCCCCAGCGGGGTTAAATGAGCAGTTCTTC
TRBV6-1	TRBJ2-1	NA	TRBD2	CASSPSGGASNEQFF	TGTGCCAGCAGCCCGAGCGGGGGGGCCTCCAATGAGCAGTTCTTC
TRBV5-7	TRBJ2-6	NA	TRBD1	CASSWGQGGTGANVLTF	TGTGCCAGCAGCTGGGGACAGGGAGGGACTGGGGCCAACGTCCTGACTTTC
TRBV20-1	TRBJ1-4	NA	NA	CSARVPVMGNEKLFF	TGCAGTGCTAGAGTCCCAGTCATGGGTAATGAAAAACTGTTTTTT
TRBV20-1	TRBJ1-6	NA	TRBD1	CSARPGTVNSPLHF	TGCAGTGCCAGACCCGGGACAGTGAATTCACCCCTCCACTTT
TRBV27	TRBJ2-7	NA	TRBD2	CATRLAGAYEQYF	TGTGCCACCAGACTAGCGGGAGCCTACGAGCAGTACTTC
TRBV20-1	TRBJ2-1	NA	NA	CSARLPGRFNEQFF	TGCAGTGCTAGATTACCAGGAAGATTCAATGAGCAGTTCTTC
TRBV2	TRBJ2-7	few	NA	CASSELVSGYEQYF	TGTGCCAGCAGTGAATTGGTCAGTGGCTACGAGCAGTACTTC
TRBV5-1	TRBJ2-7	few	NA	CASSVGTAPHYEQYF	TGCGCCAGCAGCGTCGGGACGGCCCCGCACTACGAGCAGTACTTC
TRBV12-3/TRBV12-4	TRBJ2-1	few	TRBD2	CASSVSGTSSHEQFF	TGTGCCAGCAGTGTCTCCGGGACTAGTTCCCATGAGCAGTTCTTC
TRBV27	TRBJ2-5	once	NA	CASGQTGWEETQYF	TGTGCCAGCGGTCAGACAGGTTGGGAGGAGACCCAGTACTTC
TRBV20-1	TRBJ2-1	NA	TRBD1	CSARGQGAGGEQFF	TGCAGTGCTAGGGGGCAGGGGGCCGGTGGTGAGCAGTTCTTC
TRBV20-1	TRBJ2-5	few	NA	CSASRTVRETQYF	TGCAGTGCTAGTCGGACAGTAAGAGAGACCCAGTACTTC
TRBV7-9	TRBJ2-3	NA	NA	CASSLAASGPSARYF	TGTGCCAGCAGCTTAGCGGCATCGGGACCAAGCGCGAGGTATTTT
TRBV3-1	TRBJ2-1	few	TRBD2	CASSRAGGRNEQFF	TGTGCCAGCAGCCGGGCGGGAGGGCGCAATGAGCAGTTCTTC
TRBV4-3	TRBJ2-3	many	NA	CASSQALITDTQYF	TGCGCCAGCAGCCAAGCCTTGATCACAGATACGCAGTATTTT
TRBV11-1	TRBJ1-1	NA	NA	CASSPGGDPNTEAFF	TGTGCCAGCAGCCCAGGAGGGGACCCGAACACTGAAGCTTTCTTT
TRBV30	TRBJ2-1	NA	NA	CAWSRHRNEQFF	TGTGCCTGGAGTCGACACCGCAATGAGCAGTTCTTC
TRBV6-1	TRBJ2-2	NA	NA	CASSPLRGTITGELFF	TGTGCCAGCAGCCCTCTCCGGGGGACGATCACCGGGGAGCTGTTTTTT
TRBV20-1	TRBJ1-5	few	TRBD1	CSAYQGGEPQHF	TGCAGTGCTTACCAGGGGGGGGAGCCCCAGCATTTT
TRBV5-6	TRBJ1-2	many	TRBD1	CASSFGGQLNYGYTF	TGTGCCAGCAGCTTCGGGGGACAGCTGAACTATGGCTACACCTTC
TRBV7-2	TRBJ2-3	NA	TRBD2	CASSPRQGLAGRSTQYF	TGTGCCAGCAGCCCTAGACAGGGACTAGCGGGAAGGTCTACGCAGTATTTT
TRBV9	TRBJ2-5	NA	NA	CASSVSWGVEQETQYF	TGTGCCAGCAGCGTATCCTGGGGAGTGGAACAAGAGACCCAGTACTTC
TRBV20-1	TRBJ2-3	many	TRBD2	CSASAGGFSTDTQYF	TGCAGTGCTAGTGCGGGGGGATTTTCCACAGATACGCAGTATTTT
TRBV11-2	TRBJ2-1	NA	TRBD2	CASSLFMLRERFSYSYNEQFF	TGTGCCAGCAGCTTATTTATGTTGCGGGAGAGATTCTCCTACTCCTACAATGAGCAGTTCTTC
TRBV7-8	TRBJ2-6	NA	NA	CASSLRQGKAGANVLTF	TGTGCCAGCAGCTTACGGCAGGGCAAAGCTGGGGCCAACGTCCTGACTTTC
TRBV5-1	TRBJ1-2	NA	NA	CASSLYSGANYGYTF	TGCGCCAGCAGCTTGTATTCTGGAGCTAACTATGGCTACACCTTC
TRBV15	TRBJ1-5	few	NA	CATSRDRQKSNQPQHF	TGTGCCACCAGCAGAGATCGGCAGAAGAGCAATCAGCCCCAGCATTTT
TRBV30	TRBJ2-3	NA	TRBD2	CAWRGGSRTDTQYF	TGTGCCTGGAGAGGCGGGAGTAGGACAGATACGCAGTATTTT
TRBV29-1	TRBJ1-2	NA	NA	CSALGVPGKRGDGYTF	TGCAGCGCTTTAGGGGTTCCGGGTAAGCGTGGAGATGGCTACACCTTC
TRBV6-6	TRBJ2-5	few	NA	CASRPGGETQYF	TGTGCCAGCAGACCAGGGGGGGAGACCCAGTACTTC
TRBV7-9	TRBJ2-3	few	TRBD2	CAGHRGGQSTDTQYF	TGTGCCGGCCACCGGGGAGGGCAAAGCACAGATACGCAGTATTTT
TRBV21-1	TRBJ2-1	NA	NA	CASSIRTGGHGLPYNEQFF	TGTGCCAGCAGCATCCGGACAGGGGGCCACGGACTCCCCTACAATGAGCAGTTCTTC
TRBV24-1	TRBJ2-7	NA	NA	CATSEQDTPEYYEQYF	TGTGCCACCAGTGAGCAGGACACCCCAGAATACTACGAGCAGTACTTC
TRBV5-1	TRBJ2-7	NA	TRBD1	CASSLGDYGTGSYEQYF	TGCGCCAGCAGCTTGGGGGACTACGGGACAGGGAGCTACGAGCAGTACTTC
TRBV7-9	TRBJ2-1	NA	TRBD2	CASSLAQGEGEQFF	TGTGCCAGCAGCTTAGCTCAAGGGGAGGGGGAGCAGTTCTTC